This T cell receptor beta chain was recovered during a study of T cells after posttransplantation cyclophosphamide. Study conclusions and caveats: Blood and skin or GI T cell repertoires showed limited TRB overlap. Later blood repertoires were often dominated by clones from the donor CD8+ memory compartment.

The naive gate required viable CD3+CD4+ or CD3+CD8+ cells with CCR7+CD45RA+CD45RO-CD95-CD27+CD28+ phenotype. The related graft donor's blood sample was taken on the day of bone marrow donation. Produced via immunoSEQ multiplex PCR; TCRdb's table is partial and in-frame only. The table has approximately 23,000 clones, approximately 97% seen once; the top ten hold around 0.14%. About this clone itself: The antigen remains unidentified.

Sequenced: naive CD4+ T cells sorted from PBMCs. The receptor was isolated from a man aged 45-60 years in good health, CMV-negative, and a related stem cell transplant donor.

CDR3 loop: CASSLRWDRAYNEQFF. The CDR3 nucleotides read TGCGCCAGCAGCTTGAGGTGGGACAGAGCTTACAATGAGCAGTTCTTC. The chain carries TRBV5-1 and TRBJ2-1, with TRBD1 matching over 7 bases. Germline V lookup: CDR1 SGHRS, CDR2 YFSETQ. With V trimmed by 1 base and J by 4 bases, 8 bases remained unmatched. The length of the CDR3 is 16 residues.